The TCR beta chain described here comes from a study of blood T cell repertoires in COVID-19. Study-level information: Acute and convalescent COVID-19 specimens originated in the United States, Italy and Spain. From T cells, B-cell-depleted T cells, or PBMCs came the material, which was cDNA or gDNA.

Original data processing: Reference gene primer amplification in the assay estimated nucleated cell counts. TCRdb's copy holds only in-frame clones and misses some; the assay was immunoSEQ multiplex PCR. Clonal size and the V and J genes are those of that table, whereas D and trimming came from the DNA. The profile shows over 90,000 clones, about nine tenths of them singletons. V shed 3 bases and J 4 bases; nucleotides not matched to a gene: 2. Germline V gives CDR1 SGHRS, CDR2 YFSETQ. CDR3 length equals 13 residues. The sequencing sample was made of peripheral blood. This TCR derives from a woman between 65 and 79 years old with acute or convalescent COVID-19. The V gene is TRBV5-1, the J gene TRBJ1-2; 8 bases map to TRBD1. The CDR3 region is CASSWTGSYGYTF. The CDR3 region has the DNA TGCGCCAGCAGCTGGACAGGGAGCTATGGCTACACCTTC.